These 28 T cell receptor beta chains came from one sample sequenced in a study of T-cell reconstitution after alpha-beta-depleted transplantation in children. Preparing the TCRbeta library involved the use of unique molecular identifiers. TCRdb itself ran the PCR reads through MiXCR, one entry per CDR3 protein. Here the sample spans about 440,000 distinct CDR3 sequences, 43% being singletons. The sequencing used PBMCs, collected before TCRalphabeta/CD19-depleted stem cell transplant. All receptors come from a girl under 10 years old with aplastic anemia, due to receive a stem cell transplant.

The gene calls are TRBV5-1 and TRBJ2-2, with 7 bases lining up with TRBD2. The germline V gene encodes CDR1 SGHRS and CDR2 YFSETQ. With 3 bases clipped from V and 4 bases from J, the junction kept 6 bases outside the gene matches. CDR3 length: 15 residues. The CDR3 spells CASSSSGVSTGELFF. CDR3 bases: TGCGCCAGCAGCTCGAGCGGGGTGAGCACCGGGGAGCTGTTTTTT. Variable domain in full (rest from reference TRBV5-1 and TRBJ2-2): KAGVTQTPRYLIKTRGQQVTLSCSPISGHRSVSWYQQTPGQGLQFLFEYFSETQRNKGNFPGRFSGRQFSNSRSEMNVSTLELGDSALYLCASSSSGVSTGELFFGEGSRLTVL.

The chain joins TRBV7-2 to TRBJ2-7; no reliable D call. Between the trimmed V and J ends, which lost 5 bases and 0 bases, there was a span of 11 bases. This CDR3 is 14 amino acids long. The germline CDR1 and CDR2 sequences are SGHTA and FQGNSA. CDR3 bases: TGTGCCAGCAGCAGACGGCCAAGCTCCTACGAGCAGTACTTC. This codes for CASSRRPSSYEQYF.

The CDR3 coding sequence is TGCGCCAGCAGCTCAGGACAGGGGACCGTTCGGAACACTGAAGCTTTCTTT. Its translation is CASSSGQGTVRNTEAFF. The rearrangement links TRBV5-1 to TRBJ1-1; 9 bases map to TRBD1. Germline V gives CDR1 SGHRS, CDR2 YFSETQ. J was trimmed by 1 base and V by 3 bases; bases with no gene match: 10. The CDR3 is 17 residues long.

This clonotype was counted ten times or more. The chain carries TRBV12-3 or TRBV12-4 and TRBJ1-2; D might be TRBD1 (5 bases). This CDR3 region has 12 residues. Deletions cut 6 bases from V and 11 bases from J, with 16 bases between. CDR3 protein: CASRGPEPGYTF. In DNA form, the CDR3 reads TGTGCCAGCAGGGGACCCGAACCGGGTTACACCTTC.

Many counts were recorded for this clonotype. This rearrangement joins TRBV7-9 to TRBJ2-3, with TRBD2 as a possible D gene (5 bases). The CDR3 sequence is 15 residues long. With 5 bases removed from V and 2 bases from J, the gap between germline ends came to 14 bases. The germline CDR1 and CDR2 sequences are SEHNR and FQNEAQ (reference sequence). As DNA, the CDR3 is TGTGCCAGCAGCCCTAACCAGGACTTCACAGATACGCAGTATTTT. It translates to CASSPNQDFTDTQYF.

V is TRBV11-2 and J is TRBJ2-5; possibly TRBD2 for D (6 bases). Trimming left V 3 bases short and J 2 bases short, with 13 bases between. Per germline, CDR1 SGHAT and CDR2 FQNNGV. CDR3 size: 15 residues. The CDR3 sequence: CASSFWGGAQETQYF. The CDR3 nucleotides read TGTGCCAGCAGCTTTTGGGGAGGCGCTCAAGAGACCCAGTACTTC.

The chain has TRBV5-1 and TRBJ2-3; 13 nucleotides align to TRBD2. CDR3 length: 17 residues. The germline V gene encodes CDR1 SGHRS and CDR2 YFSETQ. V lost 3 bases to trimming and J lost 5 bases; unmatched junction nucleotides: 9. DNA for the CDR3: TGCGCCAGCAGCTCGCAGGGACTAGCGGGACCAAGAGATACGCAGTATTTT. Encoded protein: CASSSQGLAGPRDTQYF.

This clonotype was counted between two and nine times. The chain links TRBV5-4 to TRBJ2-1, with D unclear. Per germline, CDR1 SGHNT and CDR2 YYREEE (reference sequence). Trimming took 2 bases from V and 0 from J, leaving 12 bases between them. This CDR3 is built from 16 residues. The CDR3 nucleotides are TGTGCCAGCAGCTTTTCCAGGCCAGGCTCCTACAATGAGCAGTTCTTC. This codes for CASSFSRPGSYNEQFF.

This clonotype was detected a few times. The gene calls are TRBV12-3 or TRBV12-4 and TRBJ2-1; 10 bases fit TRBD1. CDR3 length equals 14 residues. The V and J ends lost 6 bases and 6 bases, in that order; junction bases with no gene match: 5. The CDR3 loop reads CASRPRTGGNEQFF. CDR3 nucleotides: TGTGCCAGCAGGCCTAGGACAGGGGGCAATGAGCAGTTCTTC.

This chain joins TRBV20-1 and TRBJ1-1; perhaps TRBD1 as D (6 bases). Between the trimmed V and J ends, which lost 0 bases and 11 bases, there was a span of 16 bases. CDR1 and CDR2 (germline): DFQATT, SNEGSKA (reference sequence). The CDR3 is 13 amino acids. CDR3 sequence reads: CSARDLENRAAFF. In DNA, the CDR3 is TGCAGTGCTAGAGATTTAGAGAACAGGGCGGCTTTCTTT.

In this sample, this clonotype turned up many times. V gene TRBV20-1 combines with J gene TRBJ1-1, with 9 bases aligning to TRBD1. CDR1 and CDR2 (germline): DFQATT, SNEGSKA (reference sequence). This CDR3 has 13 residues. J gave up 5 bases and V 6 bases, and 7 bases lay outside the gene matches. This chain's CDR3 is CSASTGGSTEAFF. The CDR3 bases are TGCAGTGCCAGTACAGGGGGCTCAACTGAAGCTTTCTTT.

The J gene is TRBJ1-1, the V gene TRBV5-1, with 9 bases lining up with TRBD1. J was trimmed by 0 bases and V by 7 bases; bases with no gene match: 7. CDR1 is SGHRS and CDR2 is YFSETQ in the germline V gene. The CDR3 covers 15 residues. The CDR3 coding sequence is TGCGCCAGCGCTCCTGGGACAGGGCTGAACACTGAAGCTTTCTTT. Protein: CASAPGTGLNTEAFF.

This clonotype occurred many times. V is TRBV9 and J is TRBJ1-1; the D gene is possibly TRBD1 (6 bases). The V gene's germline CDR1 is SGDLS and CDR2 YYNGEE. Between the trimmed V and J ends, which lost 3 bases and 0 bases, there was a span of 15 bases. The CDR3 consists of 16 residues. The CDR3 coding sequence is TGTGCCAGCAGCGGACAGGTTAACCTCATGAACACTGAAGCTTTCTTT. The encoded protein is CASSGQVNLMNTEAFF. The full variable domain, with the rest looked up from reference TRBV9 and TRBJ1-1, is DSGVTQTPKHLITATGQRVTLRCSPRSGDLSVYWYQQSLDQGLQFLIQYYNGEERAKGNILERFSAQQFPDLHSELNLSSLELGDSALYFCASSGQVNLMNTEAFFGQGTRLTVV.

The rearrangement joins TRBV5-1 to TRBJ1-1; TRBD1 is a possible D gene (6 bases). The germline V and J ends were trimmed by 4 bases and 3 bases, with 16 bases remaining between them. CDR3 size: 15 residues. Germline V CDR1 and CDR2: SGHRS, YFSETQ. The CDR3 DNA follows: TGCGCCAGCAGCCTTACAGGGATCCGGTACACTGAAGCTTTCTTT. Protein sequence: CASSLTGIRYTEAFF.

With respect to this clonotype: This may come from a read error, since a much larger clone is one base off. The rearrangement uses TRBV15 and TRBJ2-7, with D unclear. The CDR3 sequence is 11 residues long. Germline CDR1 LNHNV, CDR2 YYDKDF (reference sequence). The V end lost 1 base, the J end lost 5 bases, and 3 bases lay between the germline ends. CDR3 protein: CATSRGDEQYF. The CDR3 DNA reads as TGTGCCACCAGCAGAGGTGACGAGCAGTACTTC.

The CDR3 sequence: CSADLAGLGTDTQYF. The CDR3 DNA is TGCAGTGCAGACCTAGCGGGACTGGGCACAGATACGCAGTATTTT. The chain joins TRBV20-1 to TRBJ2-3; TRBD2 aligns across 9 bases. CDR1 DFQATT and CDR2 SNEGSKA come from the germline V gene (reference sequence). This CDR3 is 15 amino acids long. J was trimmed by 1 base and V by 6 bases; bases with no gene match: 8.

V usage is TRBV29-1 and J usage is TRBJ2-3; TRBD1 might be the D (6 bases). V was trimmed by 6 bases and J by 3 bases, leaving 13 bases between them. The CDR3 has 13 amino acids. The germline V gene encodes CDR1 SQVTM and CDR2 ANQGSEA. The CDR3 nucleotides are TGCAGCGTCGCGACAGGCATAACAGATACGCAGTATTTT. It codes for CSVATGITDTQYF.

CDR3 DNA sequence: TGTGCCACCAGCAGAGACAATAACTATGGCTACACCTTC. Amino acid sequence: CATSRDNNYGYTF. The chain uses TRBV15 and TRBJ1-2; D uncertain. CDR1 and CDR2 (germline): LNHNV, YYDKDF (reference sequence). This CDR3 has 13 amino acids. V lost 0 bases, J lost 1 base, and 3 bases lay in between.

The sample holds many counts of this clonotype. The rearrangement joins TRBV28 to TRBJ1-3; 8 bases align to TRBD1. The V gene end was trimmed by 7 bases and the J gene end by 2 bases; junction bases not matched to a gene: 4. CDR1 and CDR2 (germline): MDHEN, SYDVKM. CDR3 length equals 14 residues. CDR3 sequence: CASNADRAGNTIYF. CDR3 in DNA: TGTGCCAGCAACGCGGACAGGGCTGGAAACACCATATATTTT.

Only a few counts were recorded for this clonotype. CDR3 bases: TGTGCCAGCAGCTTTCAGGGGGCTTCTGGAAACACCATATATTTT. Amino acids: CASSFQGASGNTIYF. The chain uses TRBV7-9 and TRBJ1-3, with 8 bases lining up with TRBD1. In germline, CDR1 is SEHNR, CDR2 FQNEAQ (reference sequence). The CDR3 loop spans 15 amino acids. V lost 3 bases, J lost 1 base, and 2 bases stayed unmatched.

The rearrangement uses TRBV6-1 and TRBJ2-3; D perhaps matches TRBD2 (6 bases). Trimming removed 6 bases from V and 3 bases from J, with 16 bases in between. Looked up from germline, CDR1 is MNHNS and CDR2 is SASEGT. The CDR3 is 15 amino acids. The CDR3 nucleotides read TGTGCCAGCAGGCACCGGGACTCGTGGACAGATACGCAGTATTTT. Protein: CASRHRDSWTDTQYF.

J is TRBJ1-2 and V is TRBV6-5; tentatively, D is TRBD1 (5 bases). V lost 2 bases and J 4 bases, leaving 8 bases between the germline ends. Germline CDR1 and CDR2: MNHEY and SVGAGI. The CDR3 spans 13 residues. The CDR3 sequence: CASSYTGTYGYTF. In nucleotides, the CDR3 is TGTGCCAGCAGTTACACCGGGACCTATGGCTACACCTTC.

This chain joins TRBV6-5 and TRBJ2-1, with TRBD1 as a possible D gene (5 bases). V lost 2 bases to trimming and J lost 2 bases, with 7 bases between them. The CDR3 contains 14 residues. The germline V gene has CDR1 MNHEY and CDR2 SVGAGI. The CDR3 here is CASSYRGAYNEQFF. CDR3 DNA: TGTGCCAGCAGTTACAGGGGCGCCTACAATGAGCAGTTCTTC.

The rearrangement joins TRBV7-2 to TRBJ1-4; TRBD1 is a possible D gene (5 bases). The CDR3 has 15 residues. Germline CDR1 and CDR2: SGHTA and FQGNSA. V was cut by 0 bases and J by 3 bases, with 8 bases left in between. The CDR3 protein is CASSLATGSNEKLFF. The CDR3 DNA reads TGTGCCAGCAGCTTAGCAACAGGTTCTAATGAAAAACTGTTTTTT.

The V call is TRBV24-1, the J call TRBJ1-2; D might be TRBD1 (6 bases). This CDR3 is 12 amino acids long. The V end was cut by 4 bases, the J end by 9 bases, with 11 bases between. CDR1 is KGHDR and CDR2 is SFDVKD in the germline V gene. CDR3 sequence: CATSDNRESYTF. In nucleotides, the CDR3 is TGTGCCACCAGTGACAACAGGGAAAGCTACACCTTC.

The rearrangement uses TRBV4-1 and TRBJ2-7; D is tentatively TRBD1 or TRBD2 (5 bases each). The CDR3 is made up of 12 amino acids. Between the trimmed V and J ends, which lost 1 base and 10 bases, there was a span of 11 bases. From germline, CDR1 is MGHRA and CDR2 YSYEKL. Here the CDR3 reads CASSQVLGAQYF. The CDR3 DNA sequence: TGCGCCAGCAGCCAAGTTCTCGGGGCACAGTACTTC.

This chain joins TRBV6-1 and TRBJ2-3; 9 positions agree with TRBD2. Germline CDR1 is MNHNS and CDR2 is SASEGT. Trimming at V came to 1 base and at J to 4 bases, leaving 3 bases not matched to a gene. The CDR3 is 15 residues long. The CDR3 nucleotides read TGTGCCAGCAGTGAAGTTGCGGGGGGGCCAGATACGCAGTATTTT. Protein sequence: CASSEVAGGPDTQYF.

V usage is TRBV11-1 and J usage is TRBJ2-4; TRBD2 matches 7 bases. With 5 bases clipped from V and 0 bases from J, the junction kept 13 bases outside the gene matches. The length of the CDR3 is 18 residues. Germline CDR1 reads SGHAT; CDR2 reads FQDESV (reference sequence). The CDR3 DNA sequence: TGTGCCAGCAGCGCTCGGGAGGTCCAGCATCGAGCCAAAAACATTCAGTACTTC. Translating gives CASSAREVQHRAKNIQYF.